These T cell receptor beta chains were read from a single sample in a study of Ad26.COV2.S vaccination and SARS-CoV-2 variants. Assay: immunoSEQ multiplex PCR; the TCRdb copy retains only in-frame clones and omits some. The sample contains 300,000 to 400,000 clones, about 90% of which appear only once. Material: peripheral blood, obtained after recovery from COVID-19. The receptors were sampled from a human donor who had recovered from COVID-19. The CDR3 runs from the conserved cysteine through the conserved F or W. The D gene is left open where the match is weak. Not all rows give a size; the values are once, few, many and, for expanded clones, a class.

v_gene,j_gene,abundance,d_gene,CDR3nt,CDR3aa
TRBV19,TRBJ1-1,-,TRBD1,TGTGCCAGTAGTTGGATGGGGTTGGGGACAGGACCCAATATGAACACTGAAGCTTTCTTT,CASSWMGLGTGPNMNTEAFF
TRBV9,TRBJ1-2,-,-,TGTGCCAGCAGCGTAGCCGGCTTAAGTGGCTACACCTTC,CASSVAGLSGYTF
TRBV9,TRBJ2-5,-,-,TGTGCCAGCAGCCGGGGAGTTGACCAGTACTTC,CASSRGVDQYF
TRBV7-8,TRBJ1-1,-,-,TGTGCCAGCAGCCACCGAAGGGCAGCCCTAGTGAACACTGAAGCTTTCTTT,CASSHRRAALVNTEAFF
TRBV6-2/TRBV6-3,TRBJ2-7,-,-,TGTGCCAGCAGTTACGGAGTCAGGGTTAGCGAGCAGTACTTC,CASSYGVRVSEQYF
TRBV27,TRBJ2-7,-,-,TGTGCCAGCAGTTTATGGCAGGGACCCTACGAGCAGTACTTC,CASSLWQGPYEQYF
TRBV14,TRBJ1-2,once,TRBD1,TGTGCCAGCAGCCAACGGGACAGGGGAGAACCTAACTATGGCTACACCTTC,CASSQRDRGEPNYGYTF
TRBV11-3,TRBJ2-7,-,-,TGTGCCAGCAGCTTAGCGGTCCGTACCTCCTACGAGCAGTACTTC,CASSLAVRTSYEQYF
TRBV7-9,TRBJ2-5,-,-,TGTGCCAGCAGCAGGACTCTTGGGGGAGAGACCCAGTACTTC,CASSRTLGGETQYF
TRBV2,TRBJ1-6,-,TRBD1,TGTGCCAGCAGTGAGGGACAGTCCTATAATTCACCCCTCCACTTT,CASSEGQSYNSPLHF
TRBV5-6,TRBJ2-7,-,-,TGTGCCAGCACGGAACAGGTTCGATTCTCCTACGAGCAGTACTTC,CASTEQVRFSYEQYF
TRBV6-4,TRBJ1-6,-,-,TGTGCCAGCAGTCAGACCGGGACCAATAATTCACCCCTCCACTTT,CASSQTGTNNSPLHF
TRBV4-2,TRBJ2-7,-,-,TGTGCCAGCAGCCAGACTACATTAGGGCTCTCCTACGAGCAGTACTTC,CASSQTTLGLSYEQYF
TRBV10-3,TRBJ1-6,-,TRBD1,TGTGCCATCAGTGAATTCGGACAGGGGGCAAGTTCACCCCTCCACTTT,CAISEFGQGASSPLHF
TRBV6-2/TRBV6-3,TRBJ2-5,once,-,TGTGCCAGCAGTTCATGGGGACACATGCAAGAGACCCAGTACTTC,CASSSWGHMQETQYF
TRBV28,TRBJ2-5,-,TRBD2,TGTGCCAGCAGTTCTCGAGCGGGGGGAAACCAAGAGACCCAGTACTTC,CASSSRAGGNQETQYF
TRBV6-4,TRBJ1-6,-,-,TGTGCCAGCAAACGAGCGTTCGCGGATTCACCCCTCCACTTT,CASKRAFADSPLHF
TRBV6-5,TRBJ1-2,-,-,TGTGCCAGCAGTTCGGGTGACAGCGCCTCGGGCTATGGCTACACCTTC,CASSSGDSASGYGYTF